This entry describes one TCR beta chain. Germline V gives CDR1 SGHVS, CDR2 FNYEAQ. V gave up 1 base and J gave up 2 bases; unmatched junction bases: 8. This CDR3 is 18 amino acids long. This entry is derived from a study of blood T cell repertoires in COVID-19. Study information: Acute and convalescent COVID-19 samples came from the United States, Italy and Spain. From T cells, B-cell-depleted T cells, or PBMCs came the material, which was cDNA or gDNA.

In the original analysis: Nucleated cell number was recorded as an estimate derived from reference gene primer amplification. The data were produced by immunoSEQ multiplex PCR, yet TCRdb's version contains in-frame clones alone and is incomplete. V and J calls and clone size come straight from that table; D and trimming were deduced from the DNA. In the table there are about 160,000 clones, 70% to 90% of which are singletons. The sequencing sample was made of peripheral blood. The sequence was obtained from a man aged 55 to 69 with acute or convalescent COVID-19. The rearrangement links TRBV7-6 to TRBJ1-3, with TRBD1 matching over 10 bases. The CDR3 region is CASSLEVGTGATGNTIYF. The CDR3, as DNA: TGTGCCAGCAGCTTAGAAGTCGGGACAGGGGCAACTGGAAACACCATATATTTT.